Listed below are T cell receptor beta chains from one sample, sequenced in a study of T-cell memory formation after mild COVID-19. TCRdb used MiXCR to reprocess the 5' RACE reads, holding one entry per CDR3 protein. The sample holds fewer than 650,000 distinct CDR3 sequences; roughly 21% are singletons and the top ten take roughly 8.1%. Sequencing input: PBMCs or a T cell subset sorted from them (not recorded which). Source of these receptors: an adult woman who had mild COVID-19 (a few samples of this study predate the infection). Cell type and time point are not known. CDR3s leave out the opening cysteine and the closing phenylalanine or tryptophan. The D gene is left open where the match is weak.

v_call	d_call	j_call	cdr3_aa
TRBV4-1	TRBD2	TRBJ2-7	ASSPLGKASGQSSYEQY
TRBV7-9	.	TRBJ1-1	ASSSGHKNTEAF
TRBV9	.	TRBJ2-1	ASSVDERAHSYNEQF
TRBV7-3	TRBD1	TRBJ2-1	ASSSGQGNYNEQF
TRBV20-1	TRBD2	TRBJ2-7	SARTWASGGGESSYEQY
TRBV24-1	.	TRBJ2-1	ATSDLALGHSYNEQF
TRBV6-1	.	TRBJ1-6	ASSEATGYNSPLH
TRBV25-1	TRBD2	TRBJ2-3	ASSEGRTRGGLATSTDTQY
TRBV7-2	TRBD2	TRBJ2-7	ASSSLAGWYYEQY
TRBV11-2	.	TRBJ2-7	ASSFQQPGSTPGEQY
TRBV7-9	.	TRBJ2-3	ASSALRGATTDTQY
TRBV29-1	.	TRBJ1-4	SVELTTGEKLF
TRBV5-1	.	TRBJ1-5	ASSYNGQQNQPQH
TRBV10-3	.	TRBJ1-5	AISRGDNQPQH
TRBV19	TRBD1	TRBJ2-7	ASSITGAHEQY
TRBV19	TRBD1	TRBJ2-3	ASSMDRGRDTQY
TRBV30	TRBD2	TRBJ2-7	AWRSGSLAGGPRHEQY
TRBV7-3	TRBD2	TRBJ2-2	ASSSPDSSGRASDNTGELF
TRBV7-9	TRBD1	TRBJ2-3	ASSIPRDRGTDTQY
TRBV12-3/TRBV12-4	.	TRBJ1-4	ASSFRRLDEKLF
TRBV12-3/TRBV12-4	.	TRBJ2-1	VSGQSYNEQF
TRBV15	.	TRBJ2-5	ATSRDPGSQETQY
TRBV12-3/TRBV12-4	TRBD1	TRBJ2-3	ASSYTGEDTQY
TRBV7-9	TRBD2	TRBJ2-2	ASSVGGADTGELF
TRBV11-2	TRBD2	TRBJ2-3	ASSLDSFSGGAGDTQY
TRBV7-9	.	TRBJ2-3	ASRGQSAGREDTQY
TRBV29-1	TRBD2	TRBJ2-7	SVGKGLAGGAYEQY
TRBV29-1	TRBD2	TRBJ2-3	SGEIGTIGTDTQY
TRBV15	TRBD1	TRBJ1-2	ATSRGKGADYGYT
TRBV7-9	TRBD2	TRBJ2-1	ASSLSRTSGYNEQF
TRBV5-1	.	TRBJ2-7	ASSFDNRVGSYEQY
TRBV24-1	.	TRBJ2-1	ATGLVNEQF
TRBV27	.	TRBJ2-1	ASSLSTYNEQF